This T cell receptor beta chain was captured in a study of technical replicates of blood from several donors. TCRdb's table, derived via immunoSEQ multiplex PCR, lists solely in-frame clones and lacks some. This sample has approximately 14,000 clones, with around 80% found just once. The V end lost 1 base, the J end lost 12 bases, and 16 bases lay between the germline ends. Germline loops: CDR1 SQVTM, CDR2 ANQGSEA. The CDR3 covers 13 residues. This clonotype was sampled from a human donor in good health. The sequenced sample was PBMCs. This chain uses TRBV29-1 with TRBJ2-4; TRBD1 is a possible D gene (6 bases). CDR3 loop: CSVEVRGRGAQYF. The DNA of the CDR3 is TGCAGCGTTGAAGTCAGGGGCCGGGGCGCTCAGTACTTC.